This TCR beta chain was found in a study of cytotoxic CD8 clonotypes in ibrutinib-treated CLL. Across the whole study: The patients, about a dozen relapsed/refractory and 15 treatment-naive, included about 18 who were IGHV unmutated. Partial responses totalled approximately 24 and complete responses 2; after median approximately 6 years, approximately 15 remained remitted and about twelve progressed.

This CDR3 contains 16 residues. The ends lost 1 base at V and 4 bases at J; junction bases unmatched: 5. CDR1 is KGHSH and CDR2 is LQKENI in the germline V gene. Produced via immunoSEQ multiplex PCR; TCRdb's table is partial and in-frame only. The sample lists about 120,000 clones; 50% to 65% were seen once. Study-wide points: Private clonotypes, not public ones, expanded at ibrutinib response. The clonality went up when patients responded to ibrutinib and dropped back toward baseline at progression.

Comment on this clone: What it recognizes is unknown.

The starting material was PBMCs, obtained after 24 months of ibrutinib treatment. The clonotype originates from a human donor with chronic lymphocytic leukemia. This chain joins TRBV18 and TRBJ2-1; TRBD2 matches 9 bases. CDR3 amino acids: CASSPRAGGYYNEQFF. The DNA for the CDR3 is TGTGCCAGCTCACCACGGGCGGGGGGGTATTACAATGAGCAGTTCTTC.